These 14 T cell receptor beta chains share one sample of origin, sequenced in a study of OX40 agonist ivuxolimab in advanced cancers. The protocol was immunoSEQ multiplex PCR, while the TCRdb copy is restricted to in-frame clones and leaves out a portion. Of approximately 160,000 clones listed, 94% are singletons. The sequences come from CD4+ or CD8+ T cells sorted from blood, collected in a trial of the OX40 agonist ivuxolimab. These TCRs come from an adult with an advanced solid tumor such as melanoma, head and neck, liver or kidney cancer.

The genes are TRBV18 and TRBJ1-2; a weak D match, TRBD1 (5 bases). Trimming cost V 0 bases and J 4 bases, with 12 bases left between them. Germline V gene data show CDR1 as KGHSH and CDR2 as LQKENI. CDR3 size: 15 residues. The CDR3, as DNA: TGTGCCAGCTCACCACCGGGGGGGTCGTCCTATGGCTACACCTTC. It specifies CASSPPGGSSYGYTF.

DNA for the CDR3: TGTGCCAGCAGTTACTCGACGGCGGCTGAAGCTTTCTTT. Protein sequence: CASSYSTAAEAFF. The chain links TRBV6-5 to TRBJ1-1; no definite D call. The CDR3 length is 13 residues. CDR1 is MNHEY, CDR2 SVGAGI, per germline. V was cut by 0 bases and J by 6 bases, with 8 bases left in between.

This chain uses TRBV6-1 with TRBJ2-5; TRBD1 matches at 9 bases. The V and J ends lost 6 bases and 1 base, in that order; junction bases with no gene match: 3. The CDR3 has 14 residues. Germline CDR1 reads MNHNS; CDR2 reads SASEGT. CDR3 sequence reads: CASRGTGSQETQYF. The CDR3 DNA sequence: TGTGCCAGCAGGGGGACAGGGAGCCAAGAGACCCAGTACTTC.

The J gene is TRBJ1-2, the V gene TRBV27; TRBD1 agrees at 7 bases. The germline gives CDR1 MNHEY, CDR2 SMNVEV (reference sequence). With V trimmed by 8 bases and J by 4 bases, 10 bases remained unmatched. This CDR3 contains 14 residues. The CDR3 sequence: CASGGPRDSYGYTF. In DNA form, the CDR3 reads TGTGCCAGCGGGGGTCCCCGGGACAGCTATGGCTACACCTTC.

The chain has TRBV5-1 and TRBJ2-7; D gene unclear. Germline CDR1 and CDR2: SGHRS and YFSETQ. The length of the CDR3 is 15 residues. Trimming removed 0 bases at V and 3 bases at J, with 13 bases between. The CDR3 nucleotides read TGCGCCAGCAGCTTGGACGGCAATCCAAACTACGAGCAGTACTTC. It encodes CASSLDGNPNYEQYF. Full variable domain (missing parts from reference TRBV5-1 and TRBJ2-7): KAGVTQTPRYLIKTRGQQVTLSCSPISGHRSVSWYQQTPGQGLQFLFEYFSETQRNKGNFPGRFSGRQFSNSRSEMNVSTLELGDSALYLCASSLDGNPNYEQYFGPGTRLTVT.

V usage is TRBV7-2 and J usage is TRBJ1-1; D gene ambiguous. CDR3 length: 12 residues. Germline V gene lookup returns CDR1 SGHTA and CDR2 FQGNSA. V was clipped by 1 base and J by 6 bases, with 6 bases between them. The DNA of the CDR3 is TGTGCCAGCAGCTTAGGGTATGCTGAAGCTTTCTTT. It translates to CASSLGYAEAFF.

The chain carries TRBV28 and TRBJ1-2, with D perhaps TRBD1 (6 bases). The CDR3 spans 13 residues. The germline CDR1 and CDR2 sequences are MDHEN and SYDVKM. Trimming removed 4 bases at V and 4 bases at J, with 10 bases between. This CDR3 is CASSSGQRYGYTF. The CDR3 DNA reads as TGTGCCAGCAGTTCTGGACAGCGCTATGGCTACACCTTC.

The CDR3 bases are TGCGCCAGCAGCCAAGAAGTAGGCCTCGCTAACTATGGCTACACCTTC. It is translated as CASSQEVGLANYGYTF. The chain employs TRBV4-3 and TRBJ1-2; D gene unclear. The CDR3 has 16 amino acids. V was trimmed by 0 bases and J by 0 bases, leaving 11 bases between them. Germline CDR1 is LGHNA and CDR2 is YSLEER.

The chain links TRBV28 to TRBJ2-7; the D is unclear. Trimming shortened V by 10 bases and J by 0 bases, and 4 bases separated the two germline ends. The CDR3 consists of 10 residues. Germline-derived CDR1 and CDR2 are MDHEN and SYDVKM. The CDR3 region has the DNA TGTGCCACTTACTCCTACGAGCAGTACTTC. This encodes CATYSYEQYF. Full variable domain (rest looked up from reference TRBV28 and TRBJ2-7): DVKVTQSSRYLVKRTGEKVFLECVQDMDHENMFWYRQDPGLGLRLIYFSYDVKMKEKGDIPEGYSVSREKKERFSLILESASTNQTSMYLCATYSYEQYFGPGTRLTVT.

This chain joins TRBV18 and TRBJ2-6; TRBD2 agrees at 7 bases. V lost 3 bases and J lost 2; bases outside the gene matches: 4. This CDR3 spans 16 amino acids. The germline gives CDR1 KGHSH, CDR2 LQKENI. The CDR3 here is CASSPPGLAGANVLTF. The CDR3 nucleotides read TGTGCCAGCTCACCGCCTGGACTAGCTGGGGCCAACGTCCTGACTTTC.

This chain uses TRBV19 with TRBJ1-2, with 9 nucleotides matching TRBD1. This CDR3 has 13 amino acids. Germline V gene data show CDR1 as LNHDA and CDR2 as SQIVND (reference sequence). The V gene end was trimmed by 10 bases and the J gene end by 8 bases; junction bases not matched to a gene: 11. CDR3 residues: CAILDRGSVGYTF. DNA for the CDR3: TGTGCCATCCTGGACAGGGGTTCAGTCGGCTACACCTTC. Full variable domain (missing parts from reference TRBV19 and TRBJ1-2): DGGITQSPKYLFRKEGQNVTLSCEQNLNHDAMYWYRQDPGQGLRLIYYSQIVNDFQKGDIAEGYSVSREKKESFPLTVTSAQKNPTAFYLCAILDRGSVGYTFGSGTRLTVV.

The CDR3 protein is CAWGRTRANVLTF. CDR3 bases: TGTGCCTGGGGGAGGACTAGGGCCAACGTCCTGACTTTC. J is TRBJ2-6 and V is TRBV30; maybe TRBD2 (6 bases). The ends were cut back, 5 bases at V and 5 bases at J, with 10 bases in the middle. This CDR3 is built from 13 residues. The V gene's germline CDR1 is GTSNPN and CDR2 SVGIG (reference sequence).

The rearrangement joins TRBV5-4 to TRBJ2-3; D perhaps matches TRBD2 (6 bases). The CDR3 has 14 residues. V was pared by 3 bases and J by 6 bases, with 14 bases between. The V gene's germline CDR1 is SGHNT and CDR2 YYREEE (reference sequence). Written as DNA, the CDR3 is TGTGCCAGCAGCTCCCGGGACTCTAGCGATACGCAGTATTTT. It encodes CASSSRDSSDTQYF.

The chain joins TRBV13 to TRBJ2-5, with D possibly being TRBD1 (6 bases). Germline CDR1 is PRHDT and CDR2 is FYEKMQ (reference sequence). This CDR3 is 14 amino acids long. Deletions cut 3 bases from V and 5 bases from J, with 13 bases between. In nucleotides, the CDR3 is TGTGCCAGCAGCTTCCAACAGGGAAGGGAGACCCAGTACTTC. This gives the protein CASSFQQGRETQYF.